This T cell receptor (beta chain) was captured in a study of shared clonotypes between healthy human individuals. Sequencing was at deep level. Tens of thousands of T cell genomes (roughly 0.2 ug DNA) went into each sorted-subset replicate. The method was immunoSEQ multiplex PCR; TCRdb's version includes in-frame clones alone and lacks a portion of them. The table includes roughly 640,000 clones, around 72% detected once. From germline, CDR1 is MDHEN and CDR2 SYDVKM. V lost 6 bases and J lost 7; bases outside the gene matches: 5. CDR3 length equals 14 residues. The study enrolled healthy HIV-negative adults without recent acute infections or vaccinations as donors.

The sample consisted of memory CD4+ T cells sorted from blood. Subset of the sample: CD45RA-negative fraction. This TCR was recovered from a young woman in good health. This chain joins TRBV28 and TRBJ1-6; TRBD1 aligns across 8 bases. CDR3 sequence: CASSTGGANSPLHF. DNA of the CDR3: TGTGCCAGCAGCACAGGGGGAGCGAATTCACCCCTCCACTTT.